These T cell receptor beta chains were read from a single sample in a study of Ad26.COV2.S vaccination and SARS-CoV-2 variants. Produced via immunoSEQ multiplex PCR; TCRdb's table is partial and in-frame only. The data contain roughly 400,000 clones, 89% of them seen just once; the ten biggest clones take up approximately 1.9%. The sample here was peripheral blood, taken in a trial of Ad26.COV2.S vaccine versus placebo. The origin of the receptors is a person between 18 and 65 years old who received the Ad26.COV2.S COVID-19 vaccine or a placebo. Each CDR3 is given with its conserved first and last residue. Each record gives: clone size, V gene, J gene, D gene, CDR3 DNA, CDR3 protein. The D gene is left open where the match is weak. Expanded clones get a size class; other rows say once, few or many, or leave the size out.

>.|TRBV18|TRBJ2-7|.
TGTGCCAGCTCTCCGAGCATGGGACAAGTCAGCGACGAGCAGTACTTC
CASSPSMGQVSDEQYF
>.|TRBV28|TRBJ2-2|.
TGTGCCAGCAGTTTCCTCGGGGCTGGCGTTGGGGAGCTGTTTTTT
CASSFLGAGVGELFF
>.|TRBV4-2|TRBJ2-1|.
TGTGCCAGCAGCCAAGAGGGGCGCGGACTACACTATGAGCAGTTCTTC
CASSQEGRGLHYEQFF
>.|TRBV6-5|TRBJ1-2|TRBD1
TGTGCCAGCAGTTCGGGACAGGAGTACTACACCTTC
CASSSGQEYYTF
>.|TRBV27|TRBJ2-7|TRBD2
TGTGCCAGCCACCCCCTCAGCGGGAGTTTATACGAGCAGTACTTC
CASHPLSGSLYEQYF
>.|TRBV28|TRBJ2-7|.
TGTGCCAGCAGTTTCGCCCAGCCAAGCTACGAGCAGTACTTC
CASSFAQPSYEQYF
>few|TRBV24-1|TRBJ1-3|.
TGTGCCACCCGCCCCCAATCCTCACAGCCACGATCTGGAAACACCATATATTTT
CATRPQSSQPRSGNTIYF
>.|TRBV19|TRBJ1-2|TRBD1
TGTGCCAGTAGTATAGCGGGACAGGATGGCTACACCTTC
CASSIAGQDGYTF
>.|TRBV3-1/TRBV3-2|TRBJ2-7|TRBD1
TGTGCCAGCAGCCTAAGTAGGGGGACAGGGGCAGGCGAGCAGTACTTC
CASSLSRGTGAGEQYF
>.|TRBV9|TRBJ1-1|TRBD1
TGTGCCAGCAGCAAAAGTTGGGACAGGGGGAAAGGAAACACTGAAGCTTTCTTT
CASSKSWDRGKGNTEAFF
>few|TRBV29-1|TRBJ1-1|.
TGCAGCGTTAACAGGGATATGAACACTGAAGCTTTCTTT
CSVNRDMNTEAFF
>.|TRBV6-2/TRBV6-3|TRBJ2-5|TRBD1
TGTGCCAGCAGTTACTCGACGGGGACAGGGGGCGTGGAGACCCAGTACTTC
CASSYSTGTGGVETQYF
>.|TRBV24-1|TRBJ2-7|TRBD1
TGTGCCACCAGTGATTCCGGGACAGGGGGCTACGAGCAGTACTTC
CATSDSGTGGYEQYF
>.|TRBV28|TRBJ2-2|.
TGTGCCAGCAAAAAGGGGAACACCGGGGAGCTGTTTTTT
CASKKGNTGELFF
>.|TRBV13|TRBJ2-7|TRBD2
TGTGCCAGCAGACATAGCGGGAGGAGAAACTACGAGCAGTACTTC
CASRHSGRRNYEQYF
>.|TRBV5-1|TRBJ1-2|.
TGCGCCAGCAGCTTGGGAAGGGGACGCGGCTATGGCTACACCTTC
CASSLGRGRGYGYTF
>.|TRBV2|TRBJ1-2|.
TGTGCCAGCAGGGGGGGGCAGGGGAATAACTATGGCTACACCTTC
CASRGGQGNNYGYTF
>.|TRBV5-6|TRBJ2-7|.
TGTGCCAGCAGCCCGGAATATCCTGGCGAGCAGTACTTC
CASSPEYPGEQYF
>.|TRBV7-9|TRBJ2-1|TRBD1
TGTGCCAGCAGCCCAAGGGGACAGGGCTTTTCAATTTGGCAGTTCTTC
CASSPRGQGFSIWQFF
>.|TRBV5-6|TRBJ1-2|.
TGTGCCAGCAGCCGACAGTTTTCTAACTATGGCTACACCTTC
CASSRQFSNYGYTF
>.|TRBV5-1|TRBJ1-6|.
TGCGCCAGCAGCGCCTCCCAGGGGAATTCACCCCTCCACTTT
CASSASQGNSPLHF
>.|TRBV7-9|TRBJ1-6|.
TGTGCCAGCAGCTTCGTCGGCAGGGTCAATTCACCCCTCCACTTT
CASSFVGRVNSPLHF
>.|TRBV6-1|TRBJ1-1|.
TGTGCCAGCAGTGCTCTTGCTACTCGTATGAACACTGAAGCTTTCTTT
CASSALATRMNTEAFF
>.|TRBV5-1|TRBJ1-1|.
TGCGCCAGCAGCTTGAGCCAGGTGGGAAGGGCTTTCTTT
CASSLSQVGRAFF
>.|TRBV13|TRBJ1-2|.
TGTGCCAGCAGCCAAAGAGGGAGAGGTTACTATGGCTACACCTTC
CASSQRGRGYYGYTF
>.|TRBV15|TRBJ2-3|.
TGTGCCACCAGCCGGGACCTAAATACAGATACGCAGTATTTT
CATSRDLNTDTQYF
>once|TRBV28|TRBJ2-1|.
TGTGCCAGCAGTTCCATGACAGTTGAGCAGTTCTTC
CASSSMTVEQFF
>.|TRBV3-1/TRBV3-2|TRBJ2-6|TRBD1
TGTGCCAGCAGCCGGGAAAGACAGGGGACCTCTGGGGCCAACGTCCTGACTTTC
CASSRERQGTSGANVLTF
>.|TRBV12-5|TRBJ1-3|.
TGTGCTAGTGGGACAGGAGGTGGAAACACCATATATTTT
CASGTGGGNTIYF
>.|TRBV28|TRBJ1-1|.
TGTGCCAGCAGTTTCAGCCTCGACGGGAAAGCTTTCTTT
CASSFSLDGKAFF
>.|TRBV11-2|TRBJ1-2|.
TGTGCCAGCAGCCCAGGGTTTGGAGGCTACACCTTC
CASSPGFGGYTF